Following are 9 T cell receptor beta chains from one sample sequenced in a study of blood T cell repertoires in COVID-19. Method: immunoSEQ multiplex PCR; TCRdb's copy keeps in-frame clones and lacks some. The table includes just over 95,000 clones, approximately 81% detected once. The sample was peripheral blood. These receptors were obtained from a man aged 55 to 70 with acute or convalescent COVID-19.

The chain carries TRBV7-8 and TRBJ2-2; TRBD1 matches 9 bases. The CDR3 length is 16 residues. V gave up 7 bases and J gave up 1 base; unmatched junction bases: 7. CDR1 is SGHVS and CDR2 is FQNEAQ in the germline V gene. The CDR3 DNA follows: TGTGCCAGCAAGGAATGGGACAGGGTGAACACCGGGGAGCTGTTTTTT. Protein: CASKEWDRVNTGELFF.

The chain joins TRBV13 to TRBJ2-3; 9 bases line up with TRBD1. J lost 7 bases, V lost 6 bases, and 14 bases had no gene match. CDR3 size: 16 residues. Looked up from germline, CDR1 is PRHDT and CDR2 is FYEKMQ (reference sequence). The CDR3 nucleotides are TGTGCCAGCAGTTTACAGGGGGCGTACGTTTTTAATACGCAGTATTTT. Translated: CASSLQGAYVFNTQYF.

J is TRBJ2-1 and V is TRBV29-1, with TRBD2 matching over 12 bases. The germline gives CDR1 SQVTM, CDR2 ANQGSEA. With V trimmed by 2 bases and J by 6 bases, 5 bases remained unmatched. The CDR3 runs 15 residues. This CDR3 reads CSVETPSGRGNEQFF. DNA for the CDR3: TGCAGCGTTGAAACTCCTAGCGGGAGGGGCAATGAGCAGTTCTTC.

CDR3 DNA: TGTGCCAGCAGCTCCGGGGACACCGGAGAAAAACTGTTTTTT. This sequence encodes CASSSGDTGEKLFF. The genes are TRBV7-9 and TRBJ1-4; tentative D call: TRBD1 (6 bases). V dropped 4 bases and J dropped 8 bases, with 14 bases sitting between them. This CDR3 comprises 14 residues. The germline gives CDR1 SEHNR, CDR2 FQNEAQ (reference sequence).

The rearrangement uses TRBV7-9 and TRBJ1-5; 10 positions match TRBD1. Germline V gene sequence: CDR1 SEHNR, CDR2 FQNEAQ (reference sequence). Losses at the gene ends were 5 bases for V and 8 bases for J; bases not matched to a gene: 12. The CDR3 totals 16 residues. The CDR3 protein is CASSQSGTGDTEPQHF. CDR3 in DNA: TGTGCCAGCAGCCAATCCGGGACAGGGGATACAGAGCCCCAGCATTTT.

The rearrangement uses TRBV12-3 or TRBV12-4 and TRBJ1-2; D is possibly TRBD1 (6 bases). V was cut by 5 bases and J by 2 bases, with 9 bases left in between. The CDR3 is made up of 13 amino acids. This chain's CDR3 is CASSPGQNYGYTF. For the CDR3, the DNA is TGTGCCAGCAGTCCCGGACAGAACTATGGCTACACCTTC.

There are many counts of this clone. V usage is TRBV9 and J usage is TRBJ2-3, with 11 bases matching TRBD2. The CDR3 has 16 amino acids. Germline CDR1 is SGDLS and CDR2 is YYNGEE. The V and J ends lost 2 bases and 5 bases, in that order; junction bases with no gene match: 7. The CDR3 DNA reads as TGTGCCAGCAGCGTGGGTAGCGGGAGGGGAGGAGATACGCAGTATTTT. Residues: CASSVGSGRGGDTQYF.

This clone has a handful of counts. The CDR3 spells CASSPGRTEAFF. The DNA of the CDR3 is TGCGCCAGCAGCCCAGGGAGGACTGAAGCTTTCTTT. The chain combines TRBV5-1 with TRBJ1-1, with D perhaps matching TRBD1 (5 bases). The germline CDR1 and CDR2 sequences are SGHRS and YFSETQ. V lost 4 bases, J lost 5 bases, and 9 bases lay in between. The CDR3 has 12 amino acids.

This clone was seen a single time. V is TRBV6-6 and J is TRBJ2-7; 7 bases align to TRBD1. The V and J ends lost 0 bases and 5 bases, in that order; junction bases with no gene match: 7. Germline-derived CDR1 and CDR2 are MNHNY and SVGAGI (reference sequence). There are 15 residues in the CDR3. This chain's CDR3 is CASSYSRQGSDEQYF. For the CDR3, the DNA is TGTGCCAGCAGTTACTCGAGACAGGGATCCGACGAGCAGTACTTC.